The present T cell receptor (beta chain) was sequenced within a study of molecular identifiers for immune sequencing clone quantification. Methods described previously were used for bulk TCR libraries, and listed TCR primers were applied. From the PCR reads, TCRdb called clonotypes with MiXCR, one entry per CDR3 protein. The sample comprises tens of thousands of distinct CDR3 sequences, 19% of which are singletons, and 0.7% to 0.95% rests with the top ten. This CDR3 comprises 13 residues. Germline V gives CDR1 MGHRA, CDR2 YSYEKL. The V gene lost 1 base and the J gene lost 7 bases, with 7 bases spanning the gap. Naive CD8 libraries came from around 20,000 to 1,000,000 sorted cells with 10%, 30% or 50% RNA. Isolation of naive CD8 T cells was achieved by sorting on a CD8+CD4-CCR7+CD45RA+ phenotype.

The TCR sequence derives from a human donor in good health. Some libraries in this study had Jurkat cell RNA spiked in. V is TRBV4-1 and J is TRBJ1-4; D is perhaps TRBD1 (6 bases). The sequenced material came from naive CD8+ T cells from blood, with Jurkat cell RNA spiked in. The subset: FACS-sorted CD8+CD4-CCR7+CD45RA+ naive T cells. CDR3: CASSQVTGEKLFF. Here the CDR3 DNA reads TGCGCCAGCAGCCAAGTGACAGGTGAAAAACTGTTTTTT.